The 14 T cell receptor beta chains reported below all come from one sample, sequenced in a study of blood T cell repertoires in COVID-19. Repertoires were generated with immunoSEQ multiplex PCR, while TCRdb's copy carries only in-frame clones and drops some. The data show some 200,000 clones, approximately 83% seen once. The specimen was peripheral blood. The receptors come from a woman aged 25 to 39 who had recovered from COVID-19.

This rearrangement joins TRBV7-3 to TRBJ2-1; D is possibly TRBD2 (6 bases). The CDR3 length is 15 residues. Germline V gene lookup returns CDR1 SGHTA and CDR2 FQGTGA. Trimming pared 4 bases from V and 5 bases from J, leaving 15 bases between. The CDR3 DNA follows: TGTGCCAGCAGCTCTCCCTCCGGGAGTCACAATGAGCAGTTCTTC. Residues: CASSSPSGSHNEQFF.

The V call is TRBV30, the J call TRBJ2-5; 10 bases match TRBD2. Trimming took 4 bases from V and 5 from J; bases not matched to a gene: 7. CDR3 length equals 14 residues. CDR1 and CDR2 (germline): GTSNPN, SVGIG (reference sequence). The CDR3 here is CAWTLAGVGETQYF. CDR3 in DNA: TGTGCCTGGACCCTAGCGGGAGTCGGGGAGACCCAGTACTTC.

V usage is TRBV18 and J usage is TRBJ2-1; possibly TRBD1 for D (6 bases). Trimming removed 2 bases at V and 4 bases at J, with 12 bases between. The CDR3 is 15 amino acids. Germline-derived CDR1 and CDR2 are KGHSH and LQKENI. CDR3 loop: CASSPMGQTYNEQFF. The CDR3 DNA is TGTGCCAGCTCACCAATGGGACAAACGTACAATGAGCAGTTCTTC.

The CDR3 region has the DNA TGTGCCAGCAGCAGAAACAATCAAGAGACCCAGTACTTC. It translates to CASSRNNQETQYF. The chain has TRBV7-9 and TRBJ2-5; D not certain. Trimming pared 5 bases from V and 2 bases from J, leaving 9 bases between. The germline gives CDR1 SEHNR, CDR2 FQNEAQ (reference sequence). This CDR3 spans 13 amino acids.

The genes are TRBV25-1 and TRBJ2-3, with D perhaps TRBD1 (6 bases). The CDR3 is made up of 15 amino acids. V was trimmed by 6 bases and J by 5 bases, leaving 18 bases between them. Germline CDR1 and CDR2: MGHDK and SYGVNS. DNA of the CDR3: TGTGCCAGCAGCCCCACAGGGTCGTTGGGAGATACGCAGTATTTT. It codes for CASSPTGSLGDTQYF. Full variable domain (missing parts from reference TRBV25-1 and TRBJ2-3): EADIYQTPRYLVIGTGKKITLECSQTMGHDKMYWYQQDPGMELHLIHYSYGVNSTEKGDLSSESTVSRIRTEHFPLTLESARPSHTSQYLCASSPTGSLGDTQYFGPGTRLTVL.

The V gene is TRBV27, the J gene TRBJ2-5, with D possibly being TRBD2 (6 bases). The germline gives CDR1 MNHEY, CDR2 SMNVEV (reference sequence). The CDR3 runs to 16 residues. V lost 6 bases to trimming and J lost 4 bases, with 21 bases between them. CDR3 sequence (DNA): TGTGCCAGCAGCTACGGGGCTAGCGTCGCACGAGAGACCCAGTACTTC. The encoded protein is CASSYGASVARETQYF.

V gene TRBV12-3 or TRBV12-4 combines with J gene TRBJ1-5, with TRBD1 as a possible D gene (5 bases). There are 13 residues in the CDR3. The V gene lost 5 bases and the J gene lost 6 bases, with 11 bases spanning the gap. The CDR3 protein is CASSINQGQPQHF. The CDR3 region has the DNA TGTGCCAGCAGTATTAATCAGGGTCAGCCCCAGCATTTT.

This chain connects TRBV27 to TRBJ1-6; D not resolved. CDR1 is MNHEY and CDR2 is SMNVEV in the germline V gene (reference sequence). CDR3 size: 15 residues. The V and J ends lost 2 bases and 5 bases respectively, with 10 bases between them. The DNA for the CDR3 is TGTGCCAGCAGTTTAACCCAGATTCATAATTCACCCCTCCACTTT. Translated, it gives CASSLTQIHNSPLHF.

This sequence joins TRBV28 and TRBJ2-7; TRBD2 matches 7 bases. This CDR3 contains 14 residues. V shed 8 bases, J shed 3 bases, and the junction held 10 bases outside the gene matches. The V gene's germline CDR1 is MDHEN and CDR2 SYDVKM. CDR3 coding DNA: TGTGCCAGCGGGGAGGGCGGGTTACTCTACGAGCAGTACTTC. The encoded protein is CASGEGGLLYEQYF.

The rearrangement links TRBV6-5 to TRBJ2-1, with 7 bases that match TRBD2. The CDR3 sequence is 15 residues long. Losses at the gene ends were 7 bases for V and 2 bases for J; bases not matched to a gene: 8. The germline V gene has CDR1 MNHEY and CDR2 SVGAGI. The CDR3 nucleotides are TGTGCCAGCACCAGGGCGGGAGACGCCTACAATGAGCAGTTCTTC. Encoded protein: CASTRAGDAYNEQFF.

This clone was picked up many times. Other DNA sequences in this specimen translate into the identical CDR3. The V gene is TRBV5-1, the J gene TRBJ2-3; 7 positions agree with TRBD1. J gave up 0 bases and V 0 bases, and 1 base lay outside the gene matches. Germline-derived CDR1 and CDR2 are SGHRS and YFSETQ. CDR3 length: 15 residues. CDR3 region: CASSLEGASTDTQYF. The CDR3 DNA is TGCGCCAGCAGCTTGGAGGGGGCTAGCACAGATACGCAGTATTTT.

The chain is built from TRBV7-2 and TRBJ2-5; 9 bases line up with TRBD2. Germline V gives CDR1 SGHTA, CDR2 FQGNSA. There are 15 residues in the CDR3. V lost 0 bases and J lost 5; bases outside the gene matches: 4. The CDR3 spells CASSLASGSWETQYF. The CDR3 bases are TGTGCCAGCAGCTTAGCTAGCGGGAGCTGGGAGACCCAGTACTTC.

The V call is TRBV5-6, the J call TRBJ1-2; tentatively, D is TRBD1 (5 bases). Looked up from germline, CDR1 is SGHDT and CDR2 is YYEEEE. The CDR3 contains 13 residues. With 6 bases removed from V and 5 bases from J, the gap between germline ends came to 14 bases. CDR3 protein: CASILREGYGYTF. The CDR3 coding sequence is TGTGCCAGCATCCTCAGGGAGGGTTATGGCTACACCTTC.

This chain connects TRBV5-1 to TRBJ2-1; D uncertain. CDR1 and CDR2 from the germline V gene are SGHRS and YFSETQ. CDR3 length: 12 amino acids. Trimming cost V 3 bases and J 3 bases, with 4 bases left between them. CDR3 residues: CASSSDYNEQFF. In nucleotides, the CDR3 is TGCGCCAGCAGCTCAGACTACAATGAGCAGTTCTTC.